This TCR beta chain was profiled in a study of low-dose radiotherapy and immunotherapy resistance in tumors. Turning to the study itself: Every two weeks, cyclophosphamide 200 mg/m2 was infused one day before radiation plus immunotherapy.

This CDR3 comprises 17 residues. Trimming removed 6 bases from V and 1 base from J; junction bases left unmatched: 6. Germline CDR1 is WSHSY and CDR2 is SAAADI. Time point described: before trial treatment. Qualifying patients carried advanced solid tumors devoid of tumor-infiltrating lymphocytes. This clonotype was observed at least ten times. Both TCRalpha and TCRbeta chains were reverse transcribed with V-gene-specific primers. TCR amplification involved about 18 PCR cycles with a constant-region primer and V-primer adapter. Amplification of the isolated mRNA used in vitro transcription. Each CDR3 protein is one row after TCRdb ran MiXCR on the reads. In the table there are around 68,000 distinct CDR3 sequences, approximately 26% of which are singletons.

The material was PBMCs, obtained before treatment. J is TRBJ2-6 and V is TRBV10-2; the match to TRBD1 covers 10 bases. The origin of this receptor is a male donor with rectosigmoid adenocarcinoma. Written as DNA, the CDR3 is TGCGCCAGCAGAAGGGGACAGGGGTTGTCTGGGGCCAACGTCCTGACTTTC. Translating it yields CASRRGQGLSGANVLTF.